This T cell receptor (beta chain) was recorded in a study of shared clonotypes between healthy human individuals. Study background: Donor composition was a couple of women and three men, aged 18 to 49. Overall study findings and caveats: Naive CD4 clonotypes were shared across a handful of donors at about 5%. An anticipated effect of sequencing depth on clonotype sharing among donors was recognized. Naive subsets generally had larger estimated richness than memory subsets.

On this clone itself: Its antigen is undetermined.

Naive CD8 cells comprised CD45RO-negative, CCR7-positively selected cells, excluding terminally differentiated effector memory CD45RA+ cells. The ends were cut back, 1 base at V and 8 bases at J, with 8 bases in the middle. This CDR3 spans 13 amino acids. Germline values: CDR1 LNHDA, CDR2 SQIVND (reference sequence). Some clones are missing from TCRdb's copy, which holds only in-frame ones; the method was immunoSEQ multiplex PCR. The table includes under 2,000,000 clones, around 96% detected once. Sequencing used naive CD8+ T cells sorted from blood. This sequence joins TRBV19 and TRBJ1-4, with D tentatively TRBD1 (5 bases). The origin of this receptor is a man between 18 and 35 years old in good health. The CDR3 DNA sequence: TGTGCCAGTAGTATAGGGACATCGGAAAAACTGTTTTTT. This translates into CASSIGTSEKLFF.